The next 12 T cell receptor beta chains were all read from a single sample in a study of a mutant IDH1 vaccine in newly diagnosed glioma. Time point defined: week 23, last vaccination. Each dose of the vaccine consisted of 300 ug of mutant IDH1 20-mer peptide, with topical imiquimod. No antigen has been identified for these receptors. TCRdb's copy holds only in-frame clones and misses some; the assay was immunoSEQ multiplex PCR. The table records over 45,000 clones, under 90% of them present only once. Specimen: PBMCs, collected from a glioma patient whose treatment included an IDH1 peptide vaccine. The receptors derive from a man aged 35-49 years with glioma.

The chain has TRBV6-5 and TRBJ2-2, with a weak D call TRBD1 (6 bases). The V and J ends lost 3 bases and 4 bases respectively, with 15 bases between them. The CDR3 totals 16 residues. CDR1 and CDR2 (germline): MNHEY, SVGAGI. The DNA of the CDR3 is TGTGCCAGCAGTTATTTATGGGGGCCGGGCACCGGGGAGCTGTTTTTT. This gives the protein CASSYLWGPGTGELFF.

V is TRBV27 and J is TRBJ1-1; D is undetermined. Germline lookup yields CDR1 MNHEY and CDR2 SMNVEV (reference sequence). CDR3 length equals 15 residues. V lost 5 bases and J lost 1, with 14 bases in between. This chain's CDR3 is CASSPNGLPNTEAFF. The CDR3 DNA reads TGTGCCAGCAGTCCCAACGGCCTACCGAACACTGAAGCTTTCTTT.

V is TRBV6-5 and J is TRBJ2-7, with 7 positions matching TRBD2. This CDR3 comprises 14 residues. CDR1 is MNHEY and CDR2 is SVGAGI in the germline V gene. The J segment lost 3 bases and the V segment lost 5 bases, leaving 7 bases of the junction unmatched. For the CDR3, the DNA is TGTGCCAGCAGTGCCCTAGCGGCCTTCTACGAGCAGTACTTC. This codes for CASSALAAFYEQYF.

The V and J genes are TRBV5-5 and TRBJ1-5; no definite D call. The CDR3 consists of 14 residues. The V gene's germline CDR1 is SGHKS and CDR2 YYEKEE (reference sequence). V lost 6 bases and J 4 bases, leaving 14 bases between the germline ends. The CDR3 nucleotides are TGTGCCAGCAAGCAGTCCCCCTCAAATCAGCCCCAGCATTTT. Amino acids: CASKQSPSNQPQHF.

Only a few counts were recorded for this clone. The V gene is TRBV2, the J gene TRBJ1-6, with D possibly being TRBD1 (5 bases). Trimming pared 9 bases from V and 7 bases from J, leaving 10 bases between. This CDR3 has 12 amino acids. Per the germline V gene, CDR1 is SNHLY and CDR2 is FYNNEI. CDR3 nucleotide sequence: TGTGCCAGTTGGGACTCCAATTCACCCCTCCACTTT. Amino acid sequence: CASWDSNSPLHF.

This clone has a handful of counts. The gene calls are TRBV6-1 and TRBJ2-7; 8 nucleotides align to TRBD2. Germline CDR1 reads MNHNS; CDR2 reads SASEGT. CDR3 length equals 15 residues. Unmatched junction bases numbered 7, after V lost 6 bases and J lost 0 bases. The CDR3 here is CASRVGLARSYEQYF. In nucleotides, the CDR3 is TGTGCCAGCAGGGTTGGACTAGCCCGCTCCTACGAGCAGTACTTC.

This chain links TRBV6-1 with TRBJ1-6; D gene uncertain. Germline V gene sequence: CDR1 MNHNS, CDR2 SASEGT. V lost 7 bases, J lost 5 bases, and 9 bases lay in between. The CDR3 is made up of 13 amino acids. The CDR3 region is CASKEGNNSPLHF. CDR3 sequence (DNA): TGTGCCAGCAAGGAGGGAAATAATTCACCCCTCCACTTT.

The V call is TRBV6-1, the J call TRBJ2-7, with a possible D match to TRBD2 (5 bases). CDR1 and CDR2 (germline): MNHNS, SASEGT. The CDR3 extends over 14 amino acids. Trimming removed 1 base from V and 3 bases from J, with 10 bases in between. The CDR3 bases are TGTGCCAGCAGTGAAGATTTGGGGAGCTACGAGCAGTACTTC. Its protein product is CASSEDLGSYEQYF.

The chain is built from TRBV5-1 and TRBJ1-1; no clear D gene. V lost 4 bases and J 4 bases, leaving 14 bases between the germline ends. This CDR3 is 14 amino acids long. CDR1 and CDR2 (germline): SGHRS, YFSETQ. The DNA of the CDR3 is TGCGCCAGCAGCCTGGTGGTGGGAGGCACTGAAGCTTTCTTT. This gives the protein CASSLVVGGTEAFF. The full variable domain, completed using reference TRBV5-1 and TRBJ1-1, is KAGVTQTPRYLIKTRGQQVTLSCSPISGHRSVSWYQQTPGQGLQFLFEYFSETQRNKGNFPGRFSGRQFSNSRSEMNVSTLELGDSALYLCASSLVVGGTEAFFGQGTRLTVV.

CDR3 DNA: TGCGCCAGCAGCTTGGCAAGCATTAAGGGAAATGAGCAGTTCTTC. Translating gives CASSLASIKGNEQFF. The V and J genes are TRBV5-1 and TRBJ2-1; no definite D call. V lost 0 bases and J 7 bases, leaving 14 bases between the germline ends. Germline CDR1 is SGHRS and CDR2 is YFSETQ. The CDR3 sequence is 15 residues long.

DNA for the CDR3: TGTGCCAGCAGCTTGGGGCAGAGCTCCTACGAGCAGTACTTC. It codes for CASSLGQSSYEQYF. This chain uses TRBV7-9 with TRBJ2-7, with D possibly being TRBD1 (5 bases). CDR1 is SEHNR and CDR2 is FQNEAQ in the germline V gene (reference sequence). This CDR3 contains 14 residues. V gave up 3 bases and J gave up 0 bases, with 9 bases separating them.

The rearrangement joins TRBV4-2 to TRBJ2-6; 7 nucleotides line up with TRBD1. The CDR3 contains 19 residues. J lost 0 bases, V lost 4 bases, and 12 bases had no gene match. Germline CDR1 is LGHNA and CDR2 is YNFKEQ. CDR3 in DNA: TGTGCCAGCAGCCCTAGACAGGGAGACGCCGGCTCTGGGGCCAACGTCCTGACTTTC. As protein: CASSPRQGDAGSGANVLTF.